The text below deals with one T cell receptor (beta chain). Primers for the PCR totalled 60 Vbeta and 13 Jbeta. The table came from immunoSEQ multiplex PCR; TCRdb's copy has only in-frame clones and leaves some out. The table shows some 160,000 clones, with around 84% occurring only once. This specimen belongs to a study of cytomegalovirus exposure and HLA in healthy donors. The junction had 11 bases not matched to a gene; V was cut back by 5 bases and J by 11 bases. CDR3 length: 13 amino acids. Germline values: CDR1 GTSNPN, CDR2 SVGIG (reference sequence). V is TRBV30 and J is TRBJ1-4; 7 nucleotides agree with TRBD1. The specimen was PBMCs. This clonotype was obtained from a boy aged 2 to 10 in good health and CMV-seronegative. This CDR3 reads CAWDTSGGVKLFF. The CDR3 DNA sequence: TGTGCCTGGGATACTTCAGGGGGTGTTAAACTGTTTTTT.